The 6 T cell receptor beta chains below were found in one sample sequenced in a study of T cells in Graves' hyperthyroidism and ophthalmopathy (dated by TCRdb to about 2019). The method behind the library was multiplex PCR. TCRdb names Illumina HiSeq 2000 as the instrument used. TCR beta CDR3 regions were amplified from RNA transcripts. The TCR CDR3 was subjected to a first round of RT-PCR using the HTBI primer set and the Qiagen OneStep RT-PCR kit. TCRdb reran the public reads through fastp at Q25 and MiXCR, keeping productive beta chains. Rows with one shared CDR3 protein collapse into an entry with the most common genes and DNA. The sample table lists more than 600,000 distinct CDR3 sequences, about 15% of them with a count of one. The leading ten clones occupy over 7.5% of the sample. The sequenced sample consisted of blood. The receptor set was obtained from a man between 18 and 35 years old with Graves' hyperthyroidism.

With regard to this clonotype: Germline and junction disagree at one end, which may indicate a read error. The chain combines TRBV2 with TRBJ2-7; D not resolved. The germline CDR1 and CDR2 sequences are SNHLY and FYNNEI. The CDR3 loop spans 11 amino acids. The CDR3 region has the DNA TGTGCCAGCACTTACTCCTACGAGCGGTACTTC. Translating it yields CASTYSYERYF.

The sample holds many counts of this clonotype. This sequence joins TRBV5-1 and TRBJ2-1; D gene unclear. The CDR3 runs 17 residues. CDR1 and CDR2 (germline): SGHRS, YFSETQ. Trimming removed 3 bases at V and 4 bases at J, with 20 bases between. The CDR3 nucleotides are TGCGCCAGCAGCTACGGTCTTGGCGTGGGAAGTTACAATGAGCAGTTCTTC. It specifies CASSYGLGVGSYNEQFF.

This clonotype appeared many times. The chain has TRBV2 and TRBJ2-1; D may be TRBD2 (5 bases). CDR1 and CDR2 (germline): SNHLY, FYNNEI. CDR3 size: 11 residues. Trimming left V 7 bases short and J 7 bases short, with 8 bases between. This CDR3 reads CASNRGNEQFF. CDR3 nucleotides: TGTGCCAGCAACCGAGGGAATGAGCAGTTCTTC.

This clonotype was counted only a few times. CDR3 DNA: TGTGCCAGCAGTGAAAGGGGACAGGAAGATGAAAAACTGTTTTTT. Its translation: CASSERGQEDEKLFF. V is TRBV2 and J is TRBJ1-4; TRBD1 matches at 8 bases. The CDR3 is made up of 15 amino acids. With V trimmed by 2 bases and J by 6 bases, 5 bases remained unmatched. From germline, CDR1 is SNHLY and CDR2 FYNNEI. Complete variable domain (other parts from reference TRBV2 and TRBJ1-4): EPEVTQTPSHQVTQMGQEVILRCVPISNHLYFYWYRQILGQKVEFLVSFYNNEISEKSEIFDDQFSVERPDGSNFTLKIRSTKLEDSAMYFCASSERGQEDEKLFFGSGTQLSVL.

In this sample, this clonotype turned up a few times. This sequence joins TRBV3-1 and TRBJ1-5; weak D call: TRBD1 (5 bases). The CDR3 runs 15 residues. Trimming stripped 5 bases from V and 0 bases from J, with 11 bases between. Germline CDR1 is LGHDT and CDR2 is YNNKEL (reference sequence). The CDR3 protein is CASSAGFYSNQPQHF. Here the CDR3 DNA reads TGTGCCAGCAGCGCAGGGTTTTATAGCAATCAGCCCCAGCATTTT.

The chain has TRBV7-3 and TRBJ1-6; 8 bases align to TRBD1. The CDR3 runs to 15 residues. The V gene end was trimmed by 4 bases and the J gene end by 6 bases; junction bases not matched to a gene: 5. Germline CDR1 reads SGHTA; CDR2 reads FQGTGA. CDR3 coding DNA: TGTGCCAGCAGCTATGAGACAGGGGCTAATTCACCCCTCCACTTT. This gives the protein CASSYETGANSPLHF.